The text below deals with one T cell receptor (beta chain). Its antigen is as yet unknown. Healthy donors of bone marrow made up the group. The CDR3 spans 16 residues. V lost 1 base and J lost 3; bases outside the gene matches: 9. The germline V gene has CDR1 LGHNA and CDR2 YSLEER. This sample was taken from a study of cytomegalovirus exposure and HLA in healthy donors. Findings and limits, study-wide: Available immune exposure information was restricted to CMV serostatus only.

The PCR contained 60 Vbeta and 13 Jbeta primers. Clones were read by immunoSEQ multiplex PCR, and TCRdb kept only the in-frame ones, dropping some. The data hold 95,000 to 150,000 clones, with roughly 78% observed a single time. The sequence was obtained from a young woman in good health and CMV-seropositive. The sequencing input was PBMCs. J is TRBJ2-7 and V is TRBV4-3, with 7 nucleotides matching TRBD2. CDR3 in amino acids: CASSQARGEGVYEQYF. For the CDR3, the DNA is TGCGCCAGCAGCCAAGCCCGGGGGGAGGGTGTCTACGAGCAGTACTTC.